Listed below are T cell receptor beta chains from one sample, sequenced in a study of OX40 agonist ivuxolimab in advanced cancers. Assay used: immunoSEQ multiplex PCR; TCRdb lists only in-frame clones, some missing. The repertoire holds approximately 73,000 clones, more than 80% seen once, with under 3.5% in the top ten. Sequencing used CD4+ or CD8+ T cells sorted from blood, obtained in a trial of the OX40 agonist ivuxolimab. These receptors originate from an adult with an advanced solid tumor such as melanoma, head and neck, liver or kidney cancer. The CDR3 runs from the conserved cysteine through the conserved F or W. D genes are given only for firm matches. Where a row states a size, it is once, few, many or the class of an expanded clone; other rows omit it.

>.|TRBV10-3|TRBJ1-2|.
TGTGCCATCAGTGAAGAAGGGTTTGGCTACACCTTC
CAISEEGFGYTF
>TRBD1|TRBV20-1|TRBJ1-4|.
TGCAGTGTCAGGGGGTACGAAAAACTGTTTTTT
CSVRGYEKLFF
>.|TRBV28|TRBJ1-5|.
TGTGCCAGCAATAAAATTGGGGGGAGGGATCAGCCCCAGCATTTT
CASNKIGGRDQPQHF
>TRBD1|TRBV2|TRBJ1-2|few
TGTGCCAGCCTCCGGGACAGGAACCGTGATAACTATGGCTACACCTTC
CASLRDRNRDNYGYTF
>.|TRBV4-3|TRBJ1-1|.
TGCGCCAGCAGCCTAAGCAGGGAGTGGGGTGAAGCTTTCTTT
CASSLSREWGEAFF
>.|TRBV19|TRBJ1-3|.
TGTGCCAGTAGTATTGAGGTTGGAAACACCATATATTTT
CASSIEVGNTIYF
>TRBD1|TRBV2|TRBJ1-5|.
TGTGCCAGCAGTGAAGCGGGACAGGGAGGCAATCAGCCCCAGCATTTT
CASSEAGQGGNQPQHF
>TRBD1|TRBV9|TRBJ2-2|.
TGTGCCAGCAGCTTCGAAACAGGGGCAAACACCGGGGAGCTGTTTTTT
CASSFETGANTGELFF
>.|TRBV28|TRBJ1-5|.
TGTGCCAGCAGATCAGACAGGACCGAGGGCAATCAGCCCCAGCATTTT
CASRSDRTEGNQPQHF
>TRBD1|TRBV5-1|TRBJ1-1|.
TGCGCCAGCAGCCTGCTAGGGGACAGGGGGAACACTGAAGCTTTCTTT
CASSLLGDRGNTEAFF
>.|TRBV5-1|TRBJ2-5|.
TGCGCCAGCAGCCGCGACAGTGTAGAAGAGACCCAGTACTTC
CASSRDSVEETQYF
>TRBD1|TRBV5-6|TRBJ2-1|few
TGTGCCAGCAGCCCCGTGGGACAGGACAATGAGCAGTTCTTC
CASSPVGQDNEQFF
>.|TRBV29-1|TRBJ1-1|.
TGCAGCGTGGGAACGACAGGCCTTGAAGCTTTCTTT
CSVGTTGLEAFF
>TRBD2|TRBV6-1|TRBJ2-1|.
TGTGCCAGCAGTGCCCCCCTAGCGGAGGCCTACAATGAGCAGTTCTTC
CASSAPLAEAYNEQFF
>TRBD1|TRBV5-1|TRBJ1-2|.
TGCGCCAGCAGCGTATCACAAGGACAGGGGGCTTTACGCACCTTC
CASSVSQGQGALRTF
>.|TRBV19|TRBJ2-6|.
TGTGCCAGTGGGGAATCTGGGGCCAACGTCCTGACTTTC
CASGESGANVLTF
>TRBD2|TRBV2|TRBJ2-5|.
TGTGCCAGCAGTGATTCTGCGGGGGGGTGGGAGACCCAGTACTTC
CASSDSAGGWETQYF
>TRBD1|TRBV29-1|TRBJ2-1|.
TGCAGCGTTGAAAAAACAGGGGGATACAATGAGCAGTTCTTC
CSVEKTGGYNEQFF
>.|TRBV5-5|TRBJ2-3|.
TGTGCCAGCAGCTTGGTTTTTCGTTGGGACCCAGGCACAGATACGCAGTATTTT
CASSLVFRWDPGTDTQYF
>.|TRBV2|TRBJ2-7|.
TGTGCCAGCAGTTTTTTAGGACCTTACGAGCAGTACTTC
CASSFLGPYEQYF
>TRBD2|TRBV12-5|TRBJ2-1|.
TGTGCTAGTGGCCTGGGACTAGCGGGGGGGTACAATGAGCAGTTCTTC
CASGLGLAGGYNEQFF
>.|TRBV6-4|TRBJ1-4|.
TGTGCCAAATTAGAGAATGAAAAACTGTTTTTT
CAKLENEKLFF
>.|TRBV7-2|TRBJ2-3|.
TGTGCCAGCAGCTTAGGGGCGTCCCGAGATACGCAGTATTTT
CASSLGASRDTQYF
>.|TRBV7-9|TRBJ1-6|once
TGTGCCAGCAGCTCATATCCGGGTGAATCACCCCTCCACTTT
CASSSYPGESPLHF
>.|TRBV30|TRBJ2-3|.
TGTGCCTTCTTCACAGACAGGTTCACAGATACGCAGTATTTT
CAFFTDRFTDTQYF
>TRBD1|TRBV5-1|TRBJ2-6|.
TGCGCCAGCAGTCCAACAGGGGGCGCTCGCTCTGGGGCCAACGTCCTGACTTTC
CASSPTGGARSGANVLTF
>TRBD1|TRBV6-5|TRBJ2-5|.
TGTGCCAGCAGTTTAACAGGGGGCACGTATGAGACCCAGTACTTC
CASSLTGGTYETQYF
>.|TRBV6-1|TRBJ2-7|.
TGTGCCAGCAGTGTAAGGCCAGCAACCTACGAGCAGTACTTC
CASSVRPATYEQYF
>.|TRBV9|TRBJ1-3|once
TGTGCCAGCAGCGTAGTCCCAGGGCGCGGAAACACCATATATTTT
CASSVVPGRGNTIYF
>.|TRBV5-1|TRBJ2-5|few
TGCGCCAGCAGCCCACTCAAGGTCGCCGAGACCCAGTACTTC
CASSPLKVAETQYF
>TRBD1|TRBV5-6|TRBJ1-2|.
TGTGCCAGCAGCTTTGGACAGGGGTGGGATGGCTACACCTTC
CASSFGQGWDGYTF
>.|TRBV28|TRBJ1-5|.
TGTGCCAGCAGTCAAAATCAATTCAGCGGGGTTCGGGAGCCCCAGCATTTT
CASSQNQFSGVREPQHF
>.|TRBV13|TRBJ2-7|once
TGTGCCAGCAGCTTACAACCCCGCTACGAGCAGTACTTC
CASSLQPRYEQYF
>TRBD1|TRBV2|TRBJ1-2|.
TGTGCCAGCAGTCTTACGACAGGGGGCAAGTATGGCTACACCTTC
CASSLTTGGKYGYTF
>.|TRBV30|TRBJ1-5|.
TGTGCCTGGCAAGGAGGTAGCAATCAGCCCCAGCATTTT
CAWQGGSNQPQHF
>.|TRBV5-1|TRBJ1-1|once
TGCGCCAGCAGCTTGGCACAGAACGGTGAAGCTTTCTTT
CASSLAQNGEAFF
>.|TRBV9|TRBJ2-5|few
TGTGCCAGCAGCCCTGGGCAAGGCTCATCCCTCCGGACCCAGTACTTC
CASSPGQGSSLRTQYF
>.|TRBV11-2|TRBJ1-4|.
TGTGCCAGCAGCCCCGCGACAGGAAGTAATGAAAAACTGTTTTTT
CASSPATGSNEKLFF
>.|TRBV10-3|TRBJ1-5|.
TGTGCCATCAGTGAGTCGACGTCAGGGGCCGGGAGCAATCAGCCCCAGCATTTT
CAISESTSGAGSNQPQHF
>TRBD2|TRBV7-3|TRBJ2-1|.
TGTGCCAGCGCTTGGCGGGGGGGCCGCGATGAGCAGTTCTTC
CASAWRGGRDEQFF
>TRBD2|TRBV5-4|TRBJ2-1|.
TGTGCCAGCAGCTCAAATAGCGGGGAGAAATACAATGAGCAGTTCTTC
CASSSNSGEKYNEQFF
>.|TRBV6-1|TRBJ2-7|.
TGTGCCAGCAGGAACGGATACGAGCAGTACTTC
CASRNGYEQYF
>.|TRBV30|TRBJ1-3|.
TGTGCCTGGAGGGAGGGTCTGTTCTCTGGAAACACCATATATTTT
CAWREGLFSGNTIYF
>TRBD1|TRBV27|TRBJ2-3|once
TGTGCCAGCAGTTTAACGTACAGGGGCCCCGATACGCAGTATTTT
CASSLTYRGPDTQYF
>.|TRBV6-1|TRBJ1-6|few
TGTGCCAGCAGTGAGGTAGGCAGGGGCCAGGATTCACCCCTCCACTTT
CASSEVGRGQDSPLHF
>TRBD2|TRBV9|TRBJ2-3|once
TGTGCCAGCAGCCGTAGCGGGGGGGCCACAGATACGCAGTATTTT
CASSRSGGATDTQYF
>.|TRBV4-3|TRBJ1-6|.
TGCGCCAGCAGCCAAGATCCAGGGTCGGATTCACCCCTCCACTTT
CASSQDPGSDSPLHF
>.|TRBV6-1|TRBJ2-6|.
TGTGCCAGCAGTGAAGCGCTTCGAGCCTCTGGGGCCAACGTCCTGACTTTC
CASSEALRASGANVLTF
>.|TRBV28|TRBJ1-1|.
TGTGCCAGCAGTTGGGGGAAGTACACTGAAGCTTTCTTT
CASSWGKYTEAFF
>.|TRBV28|TRBJ2-4|.
TGTGCCAGCAGTTCTCAGGGCGCCGCAGCCAAAAACATTCAGTACTTC
CASSSQGAAAKNIQYF
>.|TRBV7-9|TRBJ1-1|.
TGTGCCAGCAGCTTAAACCCTACAGATGAAGCTTTCTTT
CASSLNPTDEAFF